The TCR beta chain under discussion was sequenced for a study of graft-versus-host responses after intestinal transplantation. Study-level information: Each of the recipients got a multivisceral, liver-intestinal, or isolated intestinal transplant. All of the recipients had induction that used anti-thymocyte globulin, then tacrolimus and steroids for roughly three years. Broader study findings: Recipient marrow harbored GvH clones, some of which surfaced first in ileum or blood.

Sequencing used immunoSEQ multiplex PCR; TCRdb keeps in-frame clones, though not all of them. The table shows roughly 110,000 clones, with about nine tenths occurring only once. Worth noting for this clone: Its antigen is not identified.

CDR1 SGDLS and CDR2 YYNGEE come from the germline V gene. CDR3 size: 15 residues. Trimming shortened V by 0 bases and J by 11 bases, and 18 bases separated the two germline ends. The receptor was derived from a human donor who was the organ donor for an intestinal transplant. This specimen consisted of unstimulated CD4+ T cells sorted from spleen or lymph node cells, obtained before transplant. V and J are TRBV9 and TRBJ1-3, with D unclear. The DNA for the CDR3 is TGTGCCAGCAGCGTAGAGGCAGCCGCCCAGCGCGCCATATATTTT. As protein: CASSVEAAAQRAIYF.